The present entry profiles one T cell receptor (beta chain) with its context. What this receptor recognizes is not known. No base qualities exist here, and no much larger clone lies one base off it. The data originate from a study of blood T cells in healthy people across ages (dated by TCRdb to about 2015). Concerning the study at large: In model experiments, template switching captured about one uniquely barcoded TCR beta cDNA molecule for every two T cells. Age-related changes in TCR beta repertoire diversity were measured in the study by deep sequencing normalized with unique cDNA molecular identifiers. Donors were grouped into four age groups: young (average approximately 15 years), middle-aged (roughly 37), aged (about 59) and long-lived (approximately 82). To avoid experimental bias, donors of different ages were randomly spread across the sequencing lanes. Two additional independent replicas of 1 million unique cDNA reads from the same blood draw were analyzed for two donors (one aged 18 to 30 and one aged 80 or older). What the authors observed across the whole study: The CMV infection status of donors was not known, potentially confounding age-related changes in expanded clonotypes. Observed TCR beta diversity correlated strongly with the percentage of naive T cells measured by flow cytometry. Estimates of total diversity based on one million sequenced T cells were considered lower bounds and underestimates. Compared with the aged group, the long-lived group had more naive CD4+ T cells, fewer expanded clones and increased TCR diversity, suggesting age selection. Because profiling used bulk unsorted PBMCs, naive and antigen-experienced compartments could not be compared conclusively. As age increased, observed TCR beta diversity per million T cells dropped in a roughly linear way, and a significant reduction was already evident by age about 40.

The germline V end is reduced by 7 bases and the J end by 1 base; junction bases left unmatched: 12. From cysteine to phenylalanine, the CDR3 is 15 amino acids long. Only the CDR3 portion is preserved as DNA: 45 bases, with reading frame beginning at the first base. The germline V gene sets CDR1 to SQVTM and CDR2 to ANQGSEA. Library method: 5' RACE. Sequencing used an Illumina HiSeq 2500. A second PCR of about 7 to 12 cycles was run with a J-beta primer mix and a sample-barcoded 5' primer. A unique molecular identifier was introduced onto each TCR beta cDNA molecule by a template-switch 5' adaptor carrying 12 random nucleotides. Each sample yielded at least 2.5 million CDR3-containing paired-end reads. First-strand cDNA was synthesized from all RNA with the Mint cDNA synthesis kit, primed by a TRBC-specific oligonucleotide. Following uracil-DNA glycosylase treatment, all cDNA underwent a first 18-cycle PCR with the universal primers M1SS and BC2_uni_R. The paper's processing steps were these. For normalization, 1 million high-quality reads, each with a distinct molecular identifier, were randomly selected from each sample. Reads sharing molecular identifiers were discarded rather than binned into consensus sequences. MiTCR, set to a Q25 quality threshold and the strictest error-elimination algorithm, was used for CDR3 identification, clonotype clustering and error correction. A nonparametric unseen species model using Euler transformation provided a lower-bound estimate of total TCR beta diversity. In TCRdb, the public reads were trimmed at Q25 with fastp and aligned with MiXCR, with productive beta chains retained. Rows with a matching CDR3 protein are joined into one entry that keeps the most common DNA and genes. TCRdb assigned the V and J calls; the authors' analysis was not used. The sample contains hundreds of thousands of distinct CDR3 sequences, under 30% of them found a single time. About a sixth of the sample is held by the ten biggest clonotypes.

The donors were 40 or so Caucasian individuals from Russia, aged roughly 6 to 90 years, who were systemically healthy. Each donor gave 8 to 10 milliliters of peripheral blood, collected into EDTA-treated Vacutainer tubes. Ficoll-Paque density-gradient centrifugation was used to isolate PBMCs, with at least 6.5 million per sample. Trizol reagent was used to extract total RNA from PBMCs, with at least 5 micrograms per sample. For every donor, flow cytometry on a PBMC aliquot measured the percentage of naive CD45RAhigh/CD27high T cells. The chain was built from TRBV29-1 and TRBJ1-2; TRBD1 fits 7 bases in the junction. This TCR came from a woman aged 80 or over in good health. The specimen was blood. The CDR3 corresponds to CSAIGAGGINYGYTF. In nucleotide form, the sequence is TGCAGCGCCATCGGGGCAGGGGGGATTAACTATGGCTACACCTTC.